These 13 T cell receptor beta chains were all obtained from the same sample, sequenced in a study of response to subunit inactivated influenza vaccine. TCRdb reprocessed the RT-PCR reads with MiXCR, giving one entry per CDR3 protein. The sample contains around 190,000 distinct CDR3 sequences, over 13% of which appear only once. This material consisted of CD8+ T cells sorted from PBMCs, taken more than 4 days after vaccination. The origin of the receptors is a man in his fifties who received an inactivated influenza vaccine.

The V and J genes are TRBV29-1 and TRBJ2-7; D remains unclear. The V end lost 5 bases, the J end lost 1 base, and 9 bases lay between the germline ends. Germline CDR1 reads SQVTM; CDR2 reads ANQGSEA. CDR3 size: 12 residues. CDR3: CSVNLGSYEQYF. The CDR3, as DNA: TGCAGCGTTAACCTGGGATCCTACGAGCAGTACTTC.

This chain links TRBV20-1 with TRBJ2-5; 12 bases align to TRBD2. Germline V CDR1 and CDR2: DFQATT, SNEGSKA (reference sequence). The CDR3 consists of 17 residues. Germline trimming cut 1 base from V and 5 bases from J; bases unmatched to any gene: 11. The CDR3 region is CSARAPSGRAVKETQYF. CDR3 DNA: TGCAGTGCTAGAGCGCCTAGCGGGAGGGCCGTGAAGGAGACCCAGTACTTC.

This clonotype has at least ten counts. The chain uses TRBV5-1 and TRBJ2-2; D is possibly TRBD2 (5 bases). The CDR3 totals 14 residues. Germline CDR1 is SGHRS and CDR2 is YFSETQ. V shed 4 bases and J shed 2 bases, with 9 bases lying between them. The CDR3 is CASSLADNTGELFF. Here the CDR3 DNA reads TGCGCCAGCAGCCTAGCCGATAACACCGGGGAGCTGTTTTTT.

This clonotype was counted only a few times. The J gene is TRBJ2-7, the V gene TRBV7-9, with 7 bases fitting TRBD1. There are 15 residues in the CDR3. Germline V CDR1 and CDR2: SEHNR, FQNEAQ (reference sequence). V lost 0 bases, J lost 2 bases, and 4 bases stayed unmatched. CDR3 DNA: TGTGCCAGCAGCTTAGCGCCTACAGGGGCCTACGAGCAGTACTTC. Translating it yields CASSLAPTGAYEQYF.

This clonotype was seen a few times. The chain has TRBV28 and TRBJ2-7; tentatively, D is TRBD1 (5 bases). CDR1 is MDHEN and CDR2 is SYDVKM in the germline V gene. The CDR3 spans 15 residues. V lost 1 base to trimming and J lost 2 bases, with 12 bases between them. The CDR3 loop reads CASSLFGALAYEQYF. For the CDR3, the DNA is TGTGCCAGCAGTTTATTTGGGGCTCTGGCCTACGAGCAGTACTTC.

This clonotype was seen repeatedly, ten times or more. The V and J genes are TRBV6-5 and TRBJ2-2; 12 bases are shared with TRBD2. Trimming took 0 bases from V and 8 from J; bases not matched to a gene: 7. This CDR3 spans 17 amino acids. In germline, CDR1 is MNHEY, CDR2 SVGAGI. The CDR3 nucleotides read TGTGCCAGCAGTTACTCGTGGACTAGCGGGACCCTTGGGGAGCTGTTTTTT. Translated: CASSYSWTSGTLGELFF.

This clonotype was seen more than once but under ten times. V gene TRBV7-3 combines with J gene TRBJ1-1; 8 bases fit TRBD1. The CDR3 runs 14 residues. Germline lookup yields CDR1 SGHTA and CDR2 FQGTGA. Trimming at V came to 0 bases and at J to 9 bases, leaving 6 bases not matched to a gene. The CDR3 DNA is TGTGCCAGCAGCTTAACGGGCGGACAGGGTCAAGCTTTCTTT. It specifies CASSLTGGQGQAFF.

This clonotype ranks as medium-sized (0.01 to 0.1%). This chain connects TRBV7-8 to TRBJ2-5; D remains unclear. Per germline, CDR1 SGHVS and CDR2 FQNEAQ. The CDR3 is 15 residues long. V dropped 2 bases and J dropped 3 bases, with 13 bases sitting between them. The CDR3 spells CASSLSGWPEETQYF. In nucleotides, the CDR3 is TGTGCCAGCAGCTTATCGGGCTGGCCAGAAGAGACCCAGTACTTC.

This clonotype was recorded a few times. CDR3 DNA: TGTGCCAGCAGTGACGGAGGGGGCTATGGCTACACCTTC. It specifies CASSDGGGYGYTF. This sequence joins TRBV6-6 and TRBJ1-2, with D perhaps matching TRBD1 (6 bases). CDR1 is MNHNY, CDR2 SVGAGI, per germline (reference sequence). Trimming took 5 bases from V and 4 from J, leaving 11 bases between them. The CDR3 is made up of 13 amino acids.

This clonotype was counted at least ten times. The chain recombines TRBV20-1 with TRBJ2-7; D unclear. The CDR3 is made up of 12 amino acids. CDR1 is DFQATT and CDR2 is SNEGSKA in the germline V gene (reference sequence). Trimming cost V 1 base and J 3 bases, with 7 bases left between them. The CDR3 loop reads CSARASVYEQYF. The CDR3 DNA is TGCAGTGCTAGAGCGTCAGTCTACGAGCAGTACTTC.

In its sample, this clonotype was seen a few times. The CDR3 sequence: CASSFSGAQETQYF. DNA of the CDR3: TGTGCCAGCAGTTTCTCGGGGGCCCAAGAGACCCAGTACTTC. The chain uses TRBV27 and TRBJ2-5; D may correspond to TRBD1 or TRBD2 (6 bases each). Germline V gives CDR1 MNHEY, CDR2 SMNVEV (reference sequence). Deletions cut 3 bases from V and 1 base from J, with 9 bases between. The CDR3 spans 14 residues.

The chain carries TRBV12-3 or TRBV12-4 and TRBJ2-2; D not certain. Trimming cost V 5 bases and J 7 bases, with 8 bases left between them. The CDR3 is 12 amino acids. This chain's CDR3 is CASSDRIGELFF. The CDR3 DNA reads as TGTGCCAGCAGTGATCGTATCGGGGAGCTGTTTTTT.

This sequence joins TRBV7-9 and TRBJ1-1; D not resolved. Germline V gene data show CDR1 as SEHNR and CDR2 as FQNEAQ (reference sequence). V lost 1 base and J lost 1, with 10 bases in between. The CDR3 is 15 amino acids. The CDR3 sequence: CASSLGPGGNTEAFF. The CDR3 DNA reads as TGTGCCAGCAGCTTAGGTCCAGGTGGGAACACTGAAGCTTTCTTT.